This T cell receptor beta chain was observed in a study of CD8+ T cells in alopecia areata. The germline gives CDR1 MNHEY, CDR2 SMNVEV (reference sequence). The J segment lost 2 bases and the V segment lost 3 bases, leaving 7 bases of the junction unmatched. This CDR3 region has 15 residues. It was from alopecia areata patients that lesional scalp punch biopsies and peripheral blood were collected. RNA was extracted and reverse transcribed into cDNA as the sequencing template. TCRdb keeps only in-frame clones here, not all; method: immunoSEQ multiplex PCR. The sample lists around 34,000 clones; roughly half were seen once.

This sequence was found in a human donor with alopecia areata. The chain is built from TRBV27 and TRBJ2-7; 7 bases fit TRBD2. Sequencing was performed on NKG2D-high CD8+ T cells sorted from blood. The CDR3 here is CASSLIWGGAYEQYF. DNA of the CDR3: TGTGCCAGCAGTTTGATCTGGGGGGGGGCCTACGAGCAGTACTTC.